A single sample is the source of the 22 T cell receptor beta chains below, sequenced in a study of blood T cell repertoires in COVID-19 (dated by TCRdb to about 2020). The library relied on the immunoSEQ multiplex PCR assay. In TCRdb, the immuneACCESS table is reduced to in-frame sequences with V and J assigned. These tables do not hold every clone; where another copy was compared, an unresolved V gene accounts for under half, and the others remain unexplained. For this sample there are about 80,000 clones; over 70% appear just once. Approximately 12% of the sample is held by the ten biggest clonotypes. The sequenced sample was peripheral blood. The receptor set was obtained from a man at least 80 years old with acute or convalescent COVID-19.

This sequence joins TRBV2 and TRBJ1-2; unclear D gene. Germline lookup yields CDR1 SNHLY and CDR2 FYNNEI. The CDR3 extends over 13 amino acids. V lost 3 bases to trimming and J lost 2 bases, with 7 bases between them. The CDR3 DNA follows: TGTGCCAGCAGTGACCCGACAAACTATGGCTACACCTTC. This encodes CASSDPTNYGYTF.

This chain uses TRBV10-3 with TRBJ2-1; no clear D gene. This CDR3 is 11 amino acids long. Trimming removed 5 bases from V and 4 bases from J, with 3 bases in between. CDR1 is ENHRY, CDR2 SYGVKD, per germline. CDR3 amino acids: CAISLYNEQFF. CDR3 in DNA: TGTGCCATCAGTCTATACAATGAGCAGTTCTTC.

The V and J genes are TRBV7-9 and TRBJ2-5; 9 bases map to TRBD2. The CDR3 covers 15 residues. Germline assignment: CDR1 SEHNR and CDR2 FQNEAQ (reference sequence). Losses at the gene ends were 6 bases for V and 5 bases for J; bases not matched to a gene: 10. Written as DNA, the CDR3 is TGTGCCAGCAGTTTTTTAGCGGGGGTGCGGGAGACCCAGTACTTC. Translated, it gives CASSFLAGVRETQYF.

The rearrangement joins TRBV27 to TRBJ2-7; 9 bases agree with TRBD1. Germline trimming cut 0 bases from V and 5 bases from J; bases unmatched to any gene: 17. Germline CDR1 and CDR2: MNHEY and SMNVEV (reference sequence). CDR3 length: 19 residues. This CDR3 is CASSLSPLFPGQGLNEQYF. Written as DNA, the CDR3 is TGTGCCAGCAGTTTATCCCCCCTCTTCCCGGGACAGGGTTTAAACGAGCAGTACTTC.

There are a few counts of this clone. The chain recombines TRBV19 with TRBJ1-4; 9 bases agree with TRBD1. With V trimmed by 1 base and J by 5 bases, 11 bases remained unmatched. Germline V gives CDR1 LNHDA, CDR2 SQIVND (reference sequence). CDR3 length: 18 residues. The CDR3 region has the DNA TGTGCCAGTAGTATAGGAGCCCCCCGGACAGGGGTAAATGAAAAACTGTTTTTT. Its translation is CASSIGAPRTGVNEKLFF. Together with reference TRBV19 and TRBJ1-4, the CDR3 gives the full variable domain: DGGITQSPKYLFRKEGQNVTLSCEQNLNHDAMYWYRQDPGQGLRLIYYSQIVNDFQKGDIAEGYSVSREKKESFPLTVTSAQKNPTAFYLCASSIGAPRTGVNEKLFFGSGTQLSVL.

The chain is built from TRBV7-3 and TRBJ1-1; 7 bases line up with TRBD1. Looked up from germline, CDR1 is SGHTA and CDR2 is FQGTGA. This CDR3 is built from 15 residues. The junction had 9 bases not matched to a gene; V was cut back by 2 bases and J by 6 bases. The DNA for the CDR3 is TGTGCCAGCAGCTTAGGGTTAGGGGGCGCCGCTGAAGCTTTCTTT. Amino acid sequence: CASSLGLGGAAEAFF. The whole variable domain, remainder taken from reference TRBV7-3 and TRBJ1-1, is GAGVSQTPSNKVTEKGKYVELRCDPISGHTALYWYRQSLGQGPEFLIYFQGTGAADDSGLPNDRFFAVRPEGSVSTLKIQRTERGDSAVYLCASSLGLGGAAEAFFGQGTRLTVV.

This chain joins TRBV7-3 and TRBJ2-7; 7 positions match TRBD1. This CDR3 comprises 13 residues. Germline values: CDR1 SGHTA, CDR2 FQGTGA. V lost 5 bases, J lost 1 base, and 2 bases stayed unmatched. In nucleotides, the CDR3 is TGTGCCAGCAGCAAACAGGGGTCCTACGAGCAGTACTTC. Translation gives CASSKQGSYEQYF.

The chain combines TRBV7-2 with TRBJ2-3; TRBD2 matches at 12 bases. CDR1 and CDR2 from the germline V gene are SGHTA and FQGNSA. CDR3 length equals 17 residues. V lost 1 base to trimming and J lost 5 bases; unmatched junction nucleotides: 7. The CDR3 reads CASSLDLAGGPKDTQYF. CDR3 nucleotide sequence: TGTGCCAGCAGCTTAGATCTAGCGGGGGGGCCAAAAGATACGCAGTATTTT.

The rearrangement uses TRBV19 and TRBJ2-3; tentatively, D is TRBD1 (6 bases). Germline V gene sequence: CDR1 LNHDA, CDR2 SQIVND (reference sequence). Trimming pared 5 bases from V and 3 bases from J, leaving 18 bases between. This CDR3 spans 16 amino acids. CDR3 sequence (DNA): TGTGCCAGTAGTGGGGGCTTCGGGGAGCCAACAGATACGCAGTATTTT. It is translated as CASSGGFGEPTDTQYF.

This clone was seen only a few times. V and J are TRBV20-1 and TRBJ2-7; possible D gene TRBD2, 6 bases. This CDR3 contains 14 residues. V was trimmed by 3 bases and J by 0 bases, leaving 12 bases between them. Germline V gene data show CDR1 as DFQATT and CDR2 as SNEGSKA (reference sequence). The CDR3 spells CSASLGGSSYEQYF. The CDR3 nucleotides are TGCAGTGCTAGTTTGGGGGGAAGCTCCTACGAGCAGTACTTC.

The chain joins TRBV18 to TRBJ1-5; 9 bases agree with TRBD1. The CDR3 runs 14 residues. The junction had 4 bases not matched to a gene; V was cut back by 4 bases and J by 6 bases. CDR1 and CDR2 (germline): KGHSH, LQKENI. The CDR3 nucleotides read TGTGCCAGCTCACGACAGGGGGAGGCTCAGCCCCAGCATTTT. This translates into CASSRQGEAQPQHF.

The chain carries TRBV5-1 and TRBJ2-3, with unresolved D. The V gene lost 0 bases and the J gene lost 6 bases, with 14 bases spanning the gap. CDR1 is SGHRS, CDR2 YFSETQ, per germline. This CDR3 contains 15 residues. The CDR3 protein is CASSLGVSATDTQYF. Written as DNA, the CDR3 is TGCGCCAGCAGCTTGGGGGTCAGCGCTACGGATACGCAGTATTTT.

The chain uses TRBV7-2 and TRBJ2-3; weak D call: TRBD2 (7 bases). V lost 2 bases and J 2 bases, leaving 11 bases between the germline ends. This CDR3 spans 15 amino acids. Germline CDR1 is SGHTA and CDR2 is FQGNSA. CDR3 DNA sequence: TGTGCCAGCAGCTTAACCGGGGGGCACACAGATACGCAGTATTTT. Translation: CASSLTGGHTDTQYF.

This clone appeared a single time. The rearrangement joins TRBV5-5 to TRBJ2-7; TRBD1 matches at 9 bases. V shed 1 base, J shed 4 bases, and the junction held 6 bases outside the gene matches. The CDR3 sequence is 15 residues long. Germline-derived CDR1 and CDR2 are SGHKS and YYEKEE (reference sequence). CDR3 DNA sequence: TGTGCCAGCAGCTTGCTGGCGGGACAGGGTTACGAGCAGTACTTC. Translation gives CASSLLAGQGYEQYF.

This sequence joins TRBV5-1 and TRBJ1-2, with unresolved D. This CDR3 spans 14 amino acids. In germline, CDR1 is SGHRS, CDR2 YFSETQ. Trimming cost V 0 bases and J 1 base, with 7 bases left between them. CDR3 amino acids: CASSLDGLNYGYTF. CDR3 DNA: TGCGCCAGCAGCTTGGACGGACTTAACTATGGCTACACCTTC.

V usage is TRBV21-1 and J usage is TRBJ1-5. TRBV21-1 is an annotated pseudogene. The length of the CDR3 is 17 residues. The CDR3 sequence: CASSKAGLGTRGQPQHF. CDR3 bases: TGTGCCAGCAGCAAAGCGGGATTGGGTACGAGAGGGCAGCCCCAGCATTTT.

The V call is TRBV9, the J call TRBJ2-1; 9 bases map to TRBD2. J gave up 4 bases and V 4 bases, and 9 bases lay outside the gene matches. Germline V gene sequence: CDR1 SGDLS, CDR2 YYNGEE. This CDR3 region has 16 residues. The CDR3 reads CASSRGGSGGYNEQFF. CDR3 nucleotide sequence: TGTGCCAGCAGCCGAGGTGGTAGCGGGGGATACAATGAGCAGTTCTTC.

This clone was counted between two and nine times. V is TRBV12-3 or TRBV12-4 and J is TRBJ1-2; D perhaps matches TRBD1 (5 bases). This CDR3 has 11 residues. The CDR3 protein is CGLGRAHGYTF. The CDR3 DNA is TGTGGGTTGGGCAGGGCCCATGGCTACACCTTC.

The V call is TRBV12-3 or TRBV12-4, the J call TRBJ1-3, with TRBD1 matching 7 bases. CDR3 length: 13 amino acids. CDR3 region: CAARGSSGNTIYF. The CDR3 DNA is TGTGCGGCCAGGGGGTCATCAGGAAACACCATATATTTT.

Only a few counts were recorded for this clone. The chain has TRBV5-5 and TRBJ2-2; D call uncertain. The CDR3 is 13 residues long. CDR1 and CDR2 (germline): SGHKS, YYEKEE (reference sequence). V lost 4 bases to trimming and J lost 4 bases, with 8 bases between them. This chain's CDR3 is CASSARSTGELFF. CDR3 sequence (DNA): TGTGCCAGCAGCGCCAGAAGCACCGGGGAGCTGTTTTTT.

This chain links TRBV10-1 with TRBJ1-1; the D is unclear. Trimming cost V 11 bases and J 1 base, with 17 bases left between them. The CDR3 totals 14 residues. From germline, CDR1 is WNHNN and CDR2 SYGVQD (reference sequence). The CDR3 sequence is CASGGGPGNTEAFF. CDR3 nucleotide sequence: TGCGCCTCCGGTGGCGGTCCTGGGAACACTGAAGCTTTCTTT.

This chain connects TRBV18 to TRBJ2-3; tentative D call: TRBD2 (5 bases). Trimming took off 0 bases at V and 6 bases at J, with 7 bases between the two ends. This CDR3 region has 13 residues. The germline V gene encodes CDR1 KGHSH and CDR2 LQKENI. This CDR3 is CASSPPSSDTQYF. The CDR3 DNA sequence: TGTGCCAGCTCACCACCATCTAGCGATACGCAGTATTTT.